A selection of T cell receptor beta chains follows, all from one sample in a study of T cell responses to AZD1222 COVID-19 vaccine. Sequencing was performed with immunoSEQ multiplex PCR; in TCRdb, only in-frame clones are kept and a portion is missing. The data contain some 180,000 clones, approximately 92% of them singletons. The source material was peripheral blood, sampled on day 0 of AZD1222 vaccination. These TCRs come from an adult in good health. CDR3s include the opening cysteine and the closing phenylalanine or tryptophan. The order of the fields is J gene, D gene, V gene, clone size, CDR3 protein, CDR3 DNA. A D gene is named only where the DNA matches it firmly. Clone size is given for some rows only: seen once, a few or many times, or a class if the clone is expanded.

>TRBJ2-5|NA|TRBV9|NA
CASSVGSGTQYF
TGTGCCAGCAGCGTAGGGTCCGGGACCCAGTACTTC
>TRBJ2-5|TRBD2|TRBV13|once
CASTLAGGKETQYF
TGTGCCAGTACCCTAGCGGGGGGCAAAGAGACCCAGTACTTC
>TRBJ2-3|TRBD1|TRBV7-8|NA
CASSLRDRYTDTQYF
TGTGCCAGCAGCTTACGGGACAGGTACACAGATACGCAGTATTTT
>TRBJ2-2|NA|TRBV5-8|NA
CASSTGTHRTGELFF
TGTGCCAGCAGCACCGGGACCCACAGGACCGGGGAGCTGTTTTTT
>TRBJ2-1|NA|TRBV24-1|NA
CATSGQGGGAYNEQFF
TGTGCCACCAGTGGTCAGGGGGGGGGCGCGTACAATGAGCAGTTCTTC
>TRBJ2-1|NA|TRBV19|NA
CASTLSSPGGNEQFF
TGTGCCAGTACCCTGTCTAGCCCAGGGGGGAATGAGCAGTTCTTC
>TRBJ2-1|TRBD2|TRBV6-5|NA
CATFAGTSGTDEQFF
TGTGCCACCTTCGCCGGGACTAGCGGGACTGATGAGCAGTTCTTC
>TRBJ2-3|TRBD2|TRBV19|NA
CASTSSLAGVLDTQYF
TGTGCCAGTACCTCCTCTCTAGCGGGAGTTTTAGATACGCAGTATTTT
>TRBJ2-5|NA|TRBV18|NA
CASSTRELQETQYF
TGTGCCAGCTCAACCCGGGAGCTCCAAGAGACCCAGTACTTC
>TRBJ1-6|NA|TRBV5-8|NA
CASSQTWTVVNPNSPLHF
TGTGCCAGCAGCCAGACCTGGACAGTTGTCAATCCGAATTCACCCCTCCACTTT
>TRBJ2-1|NA|TRBV5-4|NA
CASSPTTATYNEQFF
TGTGCCAGCAGCCCTACGACAGCTACCTACAATGAGCAGTTCTTC
>TRBJ2-1|NA|TRBV19|NA
CASSPSIGEQFF
TGTGCCAGTAGCCCTAGCATAGGTGAGCAGTTCTTC
>TRBJ2-1|TRBD2|TRBV6-5|NA
CASSITSGNYNEQFF
TGTGCCAGCAGTATAACTAGCGGGAACTACAATGAGCAGTTCTTC
>TRBJ2-7|NA|TRBV2|NA
CATNPGTSHEQYF
TGTGCCACCAACCCCGGGACTTCCCACGAGCAGTACTTC
>TRBJ2-5|NA|TRBV3-1/TRBV3-2|NA
CASSQVRQTQYF
TGTGCCAGCAGCCAAGTAAGACAGACCCAGTACTTC
>TRBJ2-1|NA|TRBV6-5|NA
CASRPRPAYNEQFF
TGTGCCAGCAGGCCCAGGCCGGCCTACAATGAGCAGTTCTTC
>TRBJ1-1|NA|TRBV5-5|few
CASSSRYVQTANTEAFF
TGTGCCAGCAGCTCCCGATACGTACAGACAGCGAACACTGAAGCTTTCTTT
>TRBJ1-5|NA|TRBV5-5|NA
CASSLLPTFWPQHF
TGTGCCAGCAGCTTGTTACCTACCTTTTGGCCCCAGCATTTT
>TRBJ2-7|TRBD2|TRBV7-9|NA
CASSLELAAGGGLHEQYF
TGTGCCAGCAGCTTAGAATTGGCGGCGGGAGGCGGCCTTCACGAGCAGTACTTC
>TRBJ1-1|NA|TRBV6-6|NA
CASSLGARTEAFF
TGTGCCAGCAGCCTAGGGGCGCGCACTGAAGCTTTCTTT
>TRBJ1-1|NA|TRBV19|NA
CASIPAEEGAGTEAFF
TGTGCCAGTATTCCCGCTGAAGAGGGCGCGGGCACTGAAGCTTTCTTT
>TRBJ2-3|TRBD2|TRBV7-3|once
CASSPGGADTQYF
TGTGCCAGCAGCCCCGGGGGGGCAGATACGCAGTATTTT
>TRBJ2-2|TRBD1|TRBV5-1|NA
CASLGQGANTGELFF
TGCGCCAGCCTGGGACAGGGGGCGAACACCGGGGAGCTGTTTTTT
>TRBJ2-2|NA|TRBV30|NA
CAWRRLGLANTGELFF
TGTGCCTGGAGACGACTAGGTCTTGCGAACACCGGGGAGCTGTTTTTT
>TRBJ2-3|NA|TRBV6-6|few
CASRNGDTQYF
TGTGCCAGCAGAAACGGAGATACGCAGTATTTT
>TRBJ2-1|NA|TRBV19|NA
CASSIVEAGKNNEQFF
TGTGCCAGTAGTATAGTCGAGGCAGGGAAGAACAATGAGCAGTTCTTC
>TRBJ2-1|TRBD2|TRBV7-9|NA
CASIPPGTSYNEQFF
TGTGCCAGCATACCCCCCGGGACTAGCTATAACGAGCAGTTCTTC
>TRBJ1-4|TRBD1|TRBV25-1|NA
CASSTYRGLGEKLFF
TGTGCCAGCAGTACCTACAGGGGGCTTGGAGAAAAACTGTTTTTT
>TRBJ2-1|TRBD2|TRBV19|once
CASSISGSPYNEQFF
TGTGCCAGTAGTATAAGCGGGAGTCCCTACAATGAGCAGTTCTTC
>TRBJ2-7|NA|TRBV9|NA
CASSVNSAGTYEQYF
TGTGCCAGCAGCGTGAACTCGGCAGGCACCTACGAGCAGTACTTC